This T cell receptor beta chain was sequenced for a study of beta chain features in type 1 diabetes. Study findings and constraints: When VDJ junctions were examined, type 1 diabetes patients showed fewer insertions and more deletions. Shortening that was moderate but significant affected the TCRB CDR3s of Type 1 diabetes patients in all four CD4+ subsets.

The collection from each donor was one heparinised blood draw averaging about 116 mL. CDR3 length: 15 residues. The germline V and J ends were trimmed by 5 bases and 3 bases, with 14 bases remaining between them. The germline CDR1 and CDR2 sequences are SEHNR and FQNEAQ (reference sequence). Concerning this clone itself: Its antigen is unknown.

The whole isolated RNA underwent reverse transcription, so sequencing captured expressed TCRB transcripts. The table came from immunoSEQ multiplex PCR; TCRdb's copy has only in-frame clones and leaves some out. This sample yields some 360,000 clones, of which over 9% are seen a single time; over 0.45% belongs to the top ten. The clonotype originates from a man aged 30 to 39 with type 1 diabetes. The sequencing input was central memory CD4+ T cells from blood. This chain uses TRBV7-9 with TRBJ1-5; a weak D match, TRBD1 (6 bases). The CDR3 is CASSPETGINQPQHF. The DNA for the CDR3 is TGTGCCAGCAGCCCGGAGACAGGTATCAATCAGCCCCAGCATTTT.